This TCR beta chain was recovered during a study of T cell responses to AZD1222 COVID-19 vaccine. Study results and limitations: Two doses of AZD1222 preceded a rise in Spike-specific TCR breadth and depth. Clonal diversity was possibly underestimated, and the donors were mostly white British, with more females. The CD4 TCRs associated with vaccination extended across spike and predominated at 160-218 and 743-854. Only after the peak T cell response were repertoires sampled.

CDR1 and CDR2 (germline): MDHEN, SYDVKM. The CDR3 length is 16 residues. V lost 3 bases to trimming and J lost 2 bases; unmatched junction nucleotides: 6. This clone was counted a single time. Its antigen is not identified. Measured with immunoSEQ multiplex PCR; TCRdb has only the in-frame clones, and not every one. Altogether more than 140,000 clones are present, more than 75% being singletons, with the ten largest covering around 5%. The material sequenced was peripheral blood, taken on day 0 of AZD1222 vaccination. The V and J genes are TRBV28 and TRBJ2-3; 9 bases are shared with TRBD2. This receptor was identified in an adult in good health. The CDR3 DNA sequence: TGTGCCAGCAGTTTTTACGCTAGCGGGACCACAGATACGCAGTATTTT. It translates to CASSFYASGTTDTQYF.